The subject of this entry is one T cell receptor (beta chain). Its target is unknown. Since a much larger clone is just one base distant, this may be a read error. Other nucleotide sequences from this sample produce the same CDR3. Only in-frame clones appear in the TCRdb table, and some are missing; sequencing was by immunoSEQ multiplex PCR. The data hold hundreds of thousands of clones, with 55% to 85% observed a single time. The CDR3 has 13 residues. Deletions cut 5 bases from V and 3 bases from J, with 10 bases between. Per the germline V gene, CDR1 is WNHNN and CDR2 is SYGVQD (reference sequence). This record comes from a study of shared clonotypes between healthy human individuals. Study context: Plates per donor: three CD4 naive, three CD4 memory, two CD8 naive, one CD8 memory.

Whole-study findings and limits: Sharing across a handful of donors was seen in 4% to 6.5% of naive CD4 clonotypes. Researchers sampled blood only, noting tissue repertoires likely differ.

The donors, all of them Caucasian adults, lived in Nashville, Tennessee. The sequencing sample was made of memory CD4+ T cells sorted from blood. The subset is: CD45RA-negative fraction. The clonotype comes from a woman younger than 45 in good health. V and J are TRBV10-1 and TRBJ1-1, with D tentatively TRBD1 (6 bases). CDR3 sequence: CASSKNRDTEAFF. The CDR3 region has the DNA TGCGCCAGCAGTAAGAACAGGGACACTGAAGCTTTCTTT.